The next 23 T cell receptor beta chains were all read from a single sample in a study of T cell responses to AZD1222 COVID-19 vaccine (dated by TCRdb to about 2021). Library preparation was by the immunoSEQ multiplex PCR assay. TCRdb took over this immuneACCESS table, retaining in-frame rearrangements with V and J assigned. Such tables are incomplete; in checked studies, under half of the missing clones stem from an unresolved V gene, and the remainder is unexplained. The sample includes 80,000 to 100,000 clones, with 85% to 95% observed a single time. Approximately 12% of the sample rests with the top ten. Read against the paper, the sample's time point label means: baseline before first vaccination. This material consisted of peripheral blood, taken on day 0 of AZD1222 vaccination. All receptors derive from an adult in good health.

The V gene is TRBV20-1, the J gene TRBJ1-1, with TRBD1 matching 7 bases. CDR1 is DFQATT and CDR2 is SNEGSKA in the germline V gene (reference sequence). With 5 bases clipped from V and 8 bases from J, the junction kept 5 bases outside the gene matches. CDR3 length: 11 amino acids. CDR3 protein: CSALEDREAFF. In nucleotides, the CDR3 is TGCAGTGCTCTCGAGGACAGGGAAGCTTTCTTT.

The rearrangement uses TRBV28 and TRBJ2-1, with 7 bases fitting TRBD2. The ends lost 7 bases at V and 2 bases at J; junction bases unmatched: 8. The germline gives CDR1 MDHEN, CDR2 SYDVKM. The CDR3 covers 15 residues. The CDR3 loop is CASTGSGFTYNEQFF. In DNA form, the CDR3 reads TGTGCCAGCACCGGTAGCGGGTTTACCTACAATGAGCAGTTCTTC.

The chain joins TRBV19 to TRBJ2-7; 12 bases align to TRBD2. The CDR3 consists of 16 residues. Per germline, CDR1 LNHDA and CDR2 SQIVND (reference sequence). V was clipped by 5 bases and J by 6 bases; unmatched bases: 11. The CDR3 DNA is TGTGCCAGTAGTGCGGGACTAGCGGGTTCCGGTAGCGAGCAGTACTTC. This codes for CASSAGLAGSGSEQYF.

This clone was counted once. The chain has TRBV2 and TRBJ1-5; 10 nucleotides match TRBD1. The CDR3 extends over 15 amino acids. The V gene end was trimmed by 2 bases and the J gene end by 7 bases; junction bases not matched to a gene: 5. The germline CDR1 and CDR2 sequences are SNHLY and FYNNEI. The CDR3 DNA reads as TGTGCCAGCAGTGAACCGGGACAGGGGAACCAGCCCCAGCATTTT. The encoded protein is CASSEPGQGNQPQHF.

This chain links TRBV6-5 with TRBJ1-4; TRBD1 agrees at 7 bases. Per the germline V gene, CDR1 is MNHEY and CDR2 is SVGAGI. The length of the CDR3 is 14 residues. V lost 0 bases and J lost 11; bases outside the gene matches: 6. In DNA, the CDR3 is TGTGCCAGCAGTTACTCACCCGGGACAGAGAAACTGTTTTTT. It is translated as CASSYSPGTEKLFF.

The chain uses TRBV30 and TRBJ2-1, with 8 positions matching TRBD2. The ends lost 0 bases at V and 6 bases at J; junction bases unmatched: 7. CDR3 length equals 15 residues. Germline CDR1 is GTSNPN and CDR2 is SVGIG (reference sequence). CDR3 protein: CAWSVRGGGPNEQFF. The CDR3 nucleotides are TGTGCCTGGAGTGTAAGGGGCGGGGGGCCCAATGAGCAGTTCTTC.

The V gene is TRBV6-5, the J gene TRBJ2-7; TRBD1 matches at 7 bases. Per the germline V gene, CDR1 is MNHEY and CDR2 is SVGAGI. Trimming cost V 6 bases and J 6 bases; bases outside gene matches: 2. The CDR3 is 11 residues long. The CDR3 loop reads CASRTGVEQYF. CDR3 nucleotides: TGTGCCAGCAGAACAGGGGTCGAGCAGTACTTC.

The rearrangement joins TRBV25-1 to TRBJ2-6; D unresolved. This CDR3 comprises 16 residues. V was shortened by 4 bases and J by 0 bases, with 10 bases between the two germline ends. Per the germline V gene, CDR1 is MGHDK and CDR2 is SYGVNS. The CDR3 here is CASSVLQSSGANVLTF. The CDR3 nucleotides are TGTGCCAGCAGTGTCTTACAGAGCTCTGGGGCCAACGTCCTGACTTTC.

This chain uses TRBV5-5 with TRBJ1-2; D is perhaps TRBD1 (6 bases). The germline V gene has CDR1 SGHKS and CDR2 YYEKEE (reference sequence). Trimming left V 3 bases short and J 0 bases short, with 15 bases between. CDR3 length: 16 amino acids. Here the CDR3 DNA reads TGTGCCAGCAGCTGGGGGGGCTTTACGGCTAACTATGGCTACACCTTC. This translates into CASSWGGFTANYGYTF.

The chain couples TRBV6-1 to TRBJ1-6; no clear D. Between the trimmed V and J ends, which lost 3 bases and 0 bases, there was a span of 9 bases. This CDR3 has 16 residues. Germline V CDR1 and CDR2: MNHNS, SASEGT. The CDR3 nucleotides are TGTGCCAGCAGTGACAGTTACGGCTCCTATAATTCACCCCTCCACTTT. It codes for CASSDSYGSYNSPLHF.

This chain uses TRBV5-4 with TRBJ1-6, with TRBD1 as a possible D gene (5 bases). Germline CDR1 and CDR2: SGHNT and YYREEE (reference sequence). CDR3 length: 12 amino acids. V was cut by 2 bases and J by 9 bases, with 6 bases left in between. The CDR3 nucleotides are TGTGCCAGCAGCTTCGGGGGTTCACCCCTCCACTTT. Translation: CASSFGGSPLHF.

This chain links TRBV5-1 with TRBJ1-2; D is unclear. The length of the CDR3 is 11 residues. CDR1 and CDR2 (germline): SGHRS, YFSETQ. V lost 5 bases, J lost 8 bases, and 10 bases lay in between. DNA for the CDR3: TGCGCCAGCAGAGATGGGATCGGCTACACCTTC. It encodes CASRDGIGYTF.

The chain links TRBV28 to TRBJ2-1, with 7 bases lining up with TRBD1. Looked up from germline, CDR1 is MDHEN and CDR2 is SYDVKM. There are 14 residues in the CDR3. The trim removed 6 bases at V and 8 bases at J, leaving 10 bases unmatched. CDR3 loop: CASRIKTGRHEQFF. CDR3 bases: TGTGCCAGCAGGATTAAGACAGGGCGTCATGAGCAGTTCTTC.

J is TRBJ1-2 and V is TRBV30; a weak D match, TRBD1 (6 bases). The CDR3 is 12 amino acids. V gave up 0 bases and J gave up 4 bases, with 6 bases separating them. Looked up from germline, CDR1 is GTSNPN and CDR2 is SVGIG (reference sequence). The chain's CDR3 is CAWSVQGYGYTF. The CDR3 bases are TGTGCCTGGAGTGTACAGGGCTATGGCTACACCTTC.

The V gene is TRBV5-1, the J gene TRBJ2-1, with TRBD2 matching 7 bases. CDR1 SGHRS and CDR2 YFSETQ come from the germline V gene. V lost 0 bases to trimming and J lost 10 bases; unmatched junction nucleotides: 13. The CDR3 sequence is 16 residues long. The CDR3 here is CASSLELSPMRGEQFF. The CDR3 nucleotides read TGCGCCAGCAGCTTGGAACTATCACCAATGCGGGGGGAGCAGTTCTTC. Filled out from reference TRBV5-1 and TRBJ2-1, the complete variable domain reads KAGVTQTPRYLIKTRGQQVTLSCSPISGHRSVSWYQQTPGQGLQFLFEYFSETQRNKGNFPGRFSGRQFSNSRSEMNVSTLELGDSALYLCASSLELSPMRGEQFFGPGTRLTVL.

This chain connects TRBV6-5 to TRBJ1-2, with 7 bases that match TRBD1. CDR1 and CDR2 (germline): MNHEY, SVGAGI. V shed 5 bases and J 3 bases; nucleotides not matched to a gene: 6. The CDR3 spans 14 residues. CDR3: CASSKTGRYYGYTF. The CDR3 coding sequence is TGTGCCAGCAGTAAGACAGGGAGGTACTATGGCTACACCTTC.

This chain uses TRBV19 with TRBJ1-1; D unclear. Trimming cost V 6 bases and J 4 bases, with 15 bases left between them. Germline CDR1 is LNHDA and CDR2 is SQIVND (reference sequence). The CDR3 has 14 residues. CDR3 amino acids: CASSIYGRGTEAFF. The CDR3 nucleotides are TGTGCCAGTAGCATTTACGGCCGGGGCACTGAAGCTTTCTTT.

This clone showed up just once. V usage is TRBV5-5 and J usage is TRBJ2-4; 16 bases agree with TRBD2. Germline CDR1 SGHKS, CDR2 YYEKEE (reference sequence). The CDR3 consists of 17 residues. V shed 3 bases and J 6 bases; nucleotides not matched to a gene: 6. The CDR3 DNA sequence: TGTGCCAGCAGCTCGCCGGGACTAGCGGGAGGGACAAACATTCAGTACTTC. This encodes CASSSPGLAGGTNIQYF. The entire variable domain, with the rest obtained from reference TRBV5-5 and TRBJ2-4, is as follows: DAGVTQSPTHLIKTRGQQVTLRCSPISGHKSVSWYQQVLGQGPQFIFQYYEKEERGRGNFPDRFSARQFPNYSSELNVNALLLGDSALYLCASSSPGLAGGTNIQYFGAGTRLSVL.

The gene calls are TRBV7-3 and TRBJ1-6; maybe TRBD1 (5 bases). Deletions cut 2 bases from V and 8 bases from J, with 13 bases between. Germline CDR1 is SGHTA and CDR2 is FQGTGA. There are 15 residues in the CDR3. The CDR3 DNA reads TGTGCCAGCAGCTTAGGCGCAGGGTGGGATTCACCCCTCCACTTT. Translation gives CASSLGAGWDSPLHF.

The V call is TRBV7-3, the J call TRBJ2-7; D unresolved. This CDR3 region has 11 residues. The V and J ends lost 5 bases and 7 bases respectively, with 9 bases between them. From germline, CDR1 is SGHTA and CDR2 FQGTGA. The CDR3 is CASSHLEEQYF. The CDR3 DNA reads TGTGCCAGCAGCCATCTGGAGGAGCAGTACTTC.

This clone was observed a single time. The chain uses TRBV5-5 and TRBJ1-2, with D hard to call. The length of the CDR3 is 12 residues. With 0 bases removed from V and 4 bases from J, the gap between germline ends came to 4 bases. Germline CDR1 SGHKS, CDR2 YYEKEE (reference sequence). CDR3 sequence reads: CASSLGSYGYTF. The CDR3 DNA follows: TGTGCCAGCAGCTTGGGTAGCTATGGCTACACCTTC.

The sample holds a few counts of this clone. J is TRBJ2-2 and V is TRBV4-1; 7 bases map to TRBD1. CDR3 size: 15 residues. Germline lookup yields CDR1 MGHRA and CDR2 YSYEKL. V lost 4 bases and J lost 1; bases outside the gene matches: 3. This CDR3 is CASSPGTENTGELFF. CDR3 coding DNA: TGCGCCAGCAGCCCGGGGACAGAGAACACCGGGGAGCTGTTTTTT.

The V gene is TRBV30, the J gene TRBJ1-5; tentative D call: TRBD1 (5 bases). The V and J ends lost 4 bases and 0 bases respectively, with 7 bases between them. The germline CDR1 and CDR2 sequences are GTSNPN and SVGIG (reference sequence). The CDR3 runs 13 residues. Written as DNA, the CDR3 is TGTGCCTGGAACAGGTATAGCAATCAGCCCCAGCATTTT. Translating gives CAWNRYSNQPQHF.